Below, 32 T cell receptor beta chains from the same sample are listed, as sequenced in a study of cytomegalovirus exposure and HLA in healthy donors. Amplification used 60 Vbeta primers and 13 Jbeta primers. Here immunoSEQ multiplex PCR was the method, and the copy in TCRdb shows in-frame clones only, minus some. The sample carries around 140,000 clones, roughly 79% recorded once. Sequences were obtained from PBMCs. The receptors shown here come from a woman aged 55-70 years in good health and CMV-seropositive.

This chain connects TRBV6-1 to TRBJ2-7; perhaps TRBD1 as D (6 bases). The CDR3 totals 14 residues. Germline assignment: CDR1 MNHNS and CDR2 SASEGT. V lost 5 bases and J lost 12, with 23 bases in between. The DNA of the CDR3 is TGTGCCAGCAGTACACTTTTCCGGGACATACCCTGGTACTTC. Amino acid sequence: CASSTLFRDIPWYF.

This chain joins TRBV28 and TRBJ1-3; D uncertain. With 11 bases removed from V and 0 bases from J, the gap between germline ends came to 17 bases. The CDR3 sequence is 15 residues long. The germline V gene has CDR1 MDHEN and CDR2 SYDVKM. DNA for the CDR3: TGTGCCCACCGTCCGAGCCTGTTCTCTGGAAACACCATATATTTT. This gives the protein CAHRPSLFSGNTIYF. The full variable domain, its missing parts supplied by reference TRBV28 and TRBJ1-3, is DVKVTQSSRYLVKRTGEKVFLECVQDMDHENMFWYRQDPGLGLRLIYFSYDVKMKEKGDIPEGYSVSREKKERFSLILESASTNQTSMYLCAHRPSLFSGNTIYFGEGSWLTVV.

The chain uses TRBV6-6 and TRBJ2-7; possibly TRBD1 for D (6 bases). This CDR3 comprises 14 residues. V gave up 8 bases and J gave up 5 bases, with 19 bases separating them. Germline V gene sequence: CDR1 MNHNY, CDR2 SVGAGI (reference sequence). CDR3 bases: TGTGCCAGCTTAAGAATAATGGGGGCCGACGAGCAGTACTTC. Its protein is CASLRIMGADEQYF.

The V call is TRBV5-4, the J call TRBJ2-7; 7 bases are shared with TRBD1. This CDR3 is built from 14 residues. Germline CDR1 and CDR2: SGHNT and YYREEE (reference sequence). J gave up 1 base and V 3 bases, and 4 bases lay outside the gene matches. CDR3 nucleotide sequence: TGTGCCAGCAGCTCAGGGGACAGTTCCTACGAGCAGTACTTC. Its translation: CASSSGDSSYEQYF.

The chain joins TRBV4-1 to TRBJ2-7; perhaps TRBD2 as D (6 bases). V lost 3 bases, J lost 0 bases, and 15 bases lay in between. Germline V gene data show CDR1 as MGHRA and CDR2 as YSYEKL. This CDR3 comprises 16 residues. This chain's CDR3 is CASSHLASRSSYEQYF. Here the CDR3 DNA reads TGCGCCAGCAGCCACCTAGCGAGCAGAAGCTCCTACGAGCAGTACTTC.

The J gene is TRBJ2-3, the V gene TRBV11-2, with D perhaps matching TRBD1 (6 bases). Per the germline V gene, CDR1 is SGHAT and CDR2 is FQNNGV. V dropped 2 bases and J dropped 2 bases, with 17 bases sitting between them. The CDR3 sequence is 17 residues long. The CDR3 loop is CASSLNPGQVTTDTQYF. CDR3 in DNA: TGTGCCAGCAGCTTAAATCCGGGACAAGTAACCACAGATACGCAGTATTTT. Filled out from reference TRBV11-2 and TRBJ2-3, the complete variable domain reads EAGVAQSPRYKIIEKRQSVAFWCNPISGHATLYWYQQILGQGPKLLIQFQNNGVVDDSQLPKDRFSAERLKGVDSTLKIQPAKLEDSAVYLCASSLNPGQVTTDTQYFGPGTRLTVL.

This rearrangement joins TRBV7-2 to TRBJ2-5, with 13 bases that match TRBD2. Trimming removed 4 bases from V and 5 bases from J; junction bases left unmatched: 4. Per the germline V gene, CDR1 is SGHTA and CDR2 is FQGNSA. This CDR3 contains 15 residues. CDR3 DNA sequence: TGTGCCAGCAGCTCTACTAGCGGGAGGGATGAGACCCAGTACTTC. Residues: CASSSTSGRDETQYF.

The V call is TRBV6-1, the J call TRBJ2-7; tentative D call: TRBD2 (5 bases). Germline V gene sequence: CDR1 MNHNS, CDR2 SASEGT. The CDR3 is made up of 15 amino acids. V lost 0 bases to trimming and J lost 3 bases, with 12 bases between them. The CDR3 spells CASSEASLAFYEQYF. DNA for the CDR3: TGTGCCAGCAGTGAAGCGTCCCTAGCATTCTACGAGCAGTACTTC.

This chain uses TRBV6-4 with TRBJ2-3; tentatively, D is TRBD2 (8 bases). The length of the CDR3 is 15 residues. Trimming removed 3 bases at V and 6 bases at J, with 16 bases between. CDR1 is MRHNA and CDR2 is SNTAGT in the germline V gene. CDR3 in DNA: TGTGCCAGCAGTGATAGTAGCGGGACAGCGGATACGCAGTATTTT. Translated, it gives CASSDSSGTADTQYF.

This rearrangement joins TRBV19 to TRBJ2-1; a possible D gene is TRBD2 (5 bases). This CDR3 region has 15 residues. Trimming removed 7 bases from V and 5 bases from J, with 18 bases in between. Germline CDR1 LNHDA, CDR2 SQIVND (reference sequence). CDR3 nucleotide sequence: TGTGCCAGTACCGCCCGGACTGCTCTTAACAATGAGCAGTTCTTC. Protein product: CASTARTALNNEQFF.

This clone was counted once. The CDR3 region has the DNA TGTGCCGGGGGGAAACAGGGGTGGCCTACCTACGAGCAGTACTTC. Translation gives CAGGKQGWPTYEQYF. The chain joins TRBV28 to TRBJ2-7, with D perhaps TRBD1 (7 bases). The CDR3 is 15 residues long. Per the germline V gene, CDR1 is MDHEN and CDR2 is SYDVKM. V shed 11 bases and J shed 2 bases, with 22 bases lying between them.

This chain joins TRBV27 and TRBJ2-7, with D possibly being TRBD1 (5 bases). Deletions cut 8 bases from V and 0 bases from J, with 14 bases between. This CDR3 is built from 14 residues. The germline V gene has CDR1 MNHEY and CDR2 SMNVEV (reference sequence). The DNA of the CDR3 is TGTGCCAGCCCCCCCACGGACACCTCCTACGAGCAGTACTTC. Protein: CASPPTDTSYEQYF.

CDR3 amino acids: CASRKLATGDNEQFF. CDR3 bases: TGTGCCAGCAGGAAACTAGCTACCGGGGACAATGAGCAGTTCTTC. The rearrangement uses TRBV2 and TRBJ2-1; D is possibly TRBD2 (6 bases). There are 15 residues in the CDR3. Germline assignment: CDR1 SNHLY and CDR2 FYNNEI. V gave up 6 bases and J gave up 5 bases, with 17 bases separating them. Looking up the rest from reference TRBV2 and TRBJ2-1 gives the full variable domain: EPEVTQTPSHQVTQMGQEVILRCVPISNHLYFYWYRQILGQKVEFLVSFYNNEISEKSEIFDDQFSVERPDGSNFTLKIRSTKLEDSAMYFCASRKLATGDNEQFFGPGTRLTVL.

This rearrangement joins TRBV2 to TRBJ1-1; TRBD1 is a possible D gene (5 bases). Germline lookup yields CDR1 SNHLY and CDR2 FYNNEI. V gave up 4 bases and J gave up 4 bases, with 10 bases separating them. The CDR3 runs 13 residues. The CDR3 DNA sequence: TGTGCCAGCAGTGTCTCAGGGTTCACTGAAGCTTTCTTT. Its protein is CASSVSGFTEAFF.

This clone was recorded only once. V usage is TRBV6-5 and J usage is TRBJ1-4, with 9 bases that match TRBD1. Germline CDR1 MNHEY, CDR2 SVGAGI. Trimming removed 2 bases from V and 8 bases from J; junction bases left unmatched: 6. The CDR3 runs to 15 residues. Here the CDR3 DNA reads TGTGCCAGCAGTTACCTGGGACAGGGCGGCGAAAAACTGTTTTTT. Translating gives CASSYLGQGGEKLFF.

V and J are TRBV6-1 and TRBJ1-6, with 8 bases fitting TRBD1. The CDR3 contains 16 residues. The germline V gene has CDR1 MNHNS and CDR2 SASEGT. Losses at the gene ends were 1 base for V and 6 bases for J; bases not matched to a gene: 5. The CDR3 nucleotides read TGTGCCAGCAGTGAAGGACAGGGGCCGATTAATTCACCCCTCCACTTT. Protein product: CASSEGQGPINSPLHF.

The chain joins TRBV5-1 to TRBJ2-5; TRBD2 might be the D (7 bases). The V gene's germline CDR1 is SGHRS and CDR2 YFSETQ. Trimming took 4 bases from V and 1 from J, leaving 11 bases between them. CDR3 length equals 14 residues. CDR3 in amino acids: CASSGGGLQETQYF. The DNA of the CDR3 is TGCGCCAGCAGCGGGGGGGGGCTCCAAGAGACCCAGTACTTC. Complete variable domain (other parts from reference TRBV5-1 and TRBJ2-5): KAGVTQTPRYLIKTRGQQVTLSCSPISGHRSVSWYQQTPGQGLQFLFEYFSETQRNKGNFPGRFSGRQFSNSRSEMNVSTLELGDSALYLCASSGGGLQETQYFGPGTRLLVL.

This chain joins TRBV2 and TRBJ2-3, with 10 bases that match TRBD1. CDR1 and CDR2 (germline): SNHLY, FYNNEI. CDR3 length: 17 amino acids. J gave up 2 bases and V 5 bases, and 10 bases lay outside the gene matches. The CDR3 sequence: CASSPPGQGTYTDTQYF. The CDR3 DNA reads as TGTGCCAGCAGTCCGCCGGGACAGGGGACCTACACAGATACGCAGTATTTT.

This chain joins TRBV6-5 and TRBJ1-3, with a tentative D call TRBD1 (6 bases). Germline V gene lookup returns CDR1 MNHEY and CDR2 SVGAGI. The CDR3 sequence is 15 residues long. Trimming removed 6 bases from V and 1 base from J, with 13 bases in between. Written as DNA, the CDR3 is TGTGCCAGCAGGCCCGATCAGGGGTCTGGAAACACCATATATTTT. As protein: CASRPDQGSGNTIYF.

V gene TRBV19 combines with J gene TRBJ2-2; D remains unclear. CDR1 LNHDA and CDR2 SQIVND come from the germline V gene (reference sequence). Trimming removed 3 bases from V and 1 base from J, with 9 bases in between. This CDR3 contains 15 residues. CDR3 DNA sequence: TGTGCCAGTAGTATCACCTTAGTGAACACCGGGGAGCTGTTTTTT. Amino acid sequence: CASSITLVNTGELFF. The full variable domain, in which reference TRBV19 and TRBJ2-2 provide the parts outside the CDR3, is DGGITQSPKYLFRKEGQNVTLSCEQNLNHDAMYWYRQDPGQGLRLIYYSQIVNDFQKGDIAEGYSVSREKKESFPLTVTSAQKNPTAFYLCASSITLVNTGELFFGEGSRLTVL.

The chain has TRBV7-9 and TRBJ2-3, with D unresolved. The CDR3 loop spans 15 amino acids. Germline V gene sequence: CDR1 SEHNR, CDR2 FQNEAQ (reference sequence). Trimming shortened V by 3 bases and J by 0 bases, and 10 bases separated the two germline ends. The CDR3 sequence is CASSFQQFSTDTQYF. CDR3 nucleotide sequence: TGTGCCAGCAGCTTCCAACAGTTTAGCACAGATACGCAGTATTTT.

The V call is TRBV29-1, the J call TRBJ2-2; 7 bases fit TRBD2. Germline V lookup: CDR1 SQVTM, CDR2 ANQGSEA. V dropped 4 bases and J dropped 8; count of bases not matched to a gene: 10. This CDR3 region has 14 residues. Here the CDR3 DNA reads TGCAGCGTTGTTGGGGGAGGGCCTTCGGGGGAGCTGTTTTTT. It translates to CSVVGGGPSGELFF.

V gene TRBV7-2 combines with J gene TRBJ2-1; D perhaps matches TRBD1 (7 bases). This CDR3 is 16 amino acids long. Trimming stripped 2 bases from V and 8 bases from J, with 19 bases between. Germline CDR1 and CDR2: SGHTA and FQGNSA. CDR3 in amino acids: CASSLLGGTARDEQFF. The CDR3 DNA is TGTGCCAGCAGCTTATTAGGCGGGACAGCTAGGGATGAGCAGTTCTTC.

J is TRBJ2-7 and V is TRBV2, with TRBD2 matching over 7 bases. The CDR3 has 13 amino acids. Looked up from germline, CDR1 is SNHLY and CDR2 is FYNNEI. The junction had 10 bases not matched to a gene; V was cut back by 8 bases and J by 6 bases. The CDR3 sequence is CASGGEYLSEQYF. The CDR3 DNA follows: TGTGCCAGCGGGGGGGAGTACCTCTCCGAGCAGTACTTC.

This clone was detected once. The DNA of the CDR3 is TGCAGCGCCTCTCCCGGGACAGGGGGACTTAACACTGAAGCTTTCTTT. It yields the protein CSASPGTGGLNTEAFF. This chain uses TRBV29-1 with TRBJ1-1, with 11 bases that match TRBD1. Trimming at V came to 7 bases and at J to 2 bases, leaving 12 bases not matched to a gene. The germline V gene encodes CDR1 SQVTM and CDR2 ANQGSEA. The CDR3 has 16 amino acids.

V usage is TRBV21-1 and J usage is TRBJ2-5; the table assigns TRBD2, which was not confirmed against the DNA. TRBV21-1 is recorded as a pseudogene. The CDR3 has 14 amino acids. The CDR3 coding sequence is TGTGCCAGCAGCAAGAGAGCGGGAGAAGAGACCCAGTACTTC. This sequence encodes CASSKRAGEETQYF.

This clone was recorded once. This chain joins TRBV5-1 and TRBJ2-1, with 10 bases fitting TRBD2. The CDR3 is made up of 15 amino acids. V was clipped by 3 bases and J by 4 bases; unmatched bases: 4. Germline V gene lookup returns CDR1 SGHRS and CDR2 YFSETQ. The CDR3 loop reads CASSYGLAEYNEQFF. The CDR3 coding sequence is TGCGCCAGCAGCTATGGACTAGCGGAGTACAATGAGCAGTTCTTC.

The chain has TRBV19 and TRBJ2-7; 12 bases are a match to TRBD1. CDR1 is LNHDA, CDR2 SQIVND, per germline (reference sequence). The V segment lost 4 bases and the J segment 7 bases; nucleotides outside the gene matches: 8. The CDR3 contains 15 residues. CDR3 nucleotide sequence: TGTGCCAGTAGTACCCCGGGACAGGGGGCAGGGGAGCAGTACTTC. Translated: CASSTPGQGAGEQYF.

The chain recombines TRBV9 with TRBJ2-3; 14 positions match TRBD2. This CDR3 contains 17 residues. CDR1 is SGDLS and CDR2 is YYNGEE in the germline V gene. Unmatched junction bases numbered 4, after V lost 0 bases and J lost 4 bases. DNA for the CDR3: TGTGCCAGCAGCGTAGAGGGACTAGCGGGAGATCCAGATACGCAGTATTTT. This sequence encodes CASSVEGLAGDPDTQYF.

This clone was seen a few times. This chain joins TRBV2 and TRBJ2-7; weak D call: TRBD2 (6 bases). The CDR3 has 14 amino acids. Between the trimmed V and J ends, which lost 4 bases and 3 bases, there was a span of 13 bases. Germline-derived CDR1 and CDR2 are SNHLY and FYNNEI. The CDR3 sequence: CASSVSLGGYEQYF. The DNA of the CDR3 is TGTGCCAGCAGTGTATCCTTGGGGGGCTACGAGCAGTACTTC. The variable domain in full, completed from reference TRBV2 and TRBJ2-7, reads EPEVTQTPSHQVTQMGQEVILRCVPISNHLYFYWYRQILGQKVEFLVSFYNNEISEKSEIFDDQFSVERPDGSNFTLKIRSTKLEDSAMYFCASSVSLGGYEQYFGPGTRLTVT.

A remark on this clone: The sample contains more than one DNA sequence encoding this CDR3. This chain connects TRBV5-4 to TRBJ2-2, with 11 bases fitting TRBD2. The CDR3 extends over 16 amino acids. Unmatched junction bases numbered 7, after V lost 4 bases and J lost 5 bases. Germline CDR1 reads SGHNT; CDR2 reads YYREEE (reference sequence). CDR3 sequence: CASSPELAGVTGELFF. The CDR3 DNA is TGTGCCAGCAGCCCGGAACTAGCGGGAGTAACCGGGGAGCTGTTTTTT.

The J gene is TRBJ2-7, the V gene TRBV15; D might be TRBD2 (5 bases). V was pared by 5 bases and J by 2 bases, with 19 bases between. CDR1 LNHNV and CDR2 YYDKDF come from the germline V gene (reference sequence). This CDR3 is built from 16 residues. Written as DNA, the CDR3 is TGTGCCACCAGCCGAGGTTCAGTAAGCGGAACCTACGAGCAGTACTTC. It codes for CATSRGSVSGTYEQYF.